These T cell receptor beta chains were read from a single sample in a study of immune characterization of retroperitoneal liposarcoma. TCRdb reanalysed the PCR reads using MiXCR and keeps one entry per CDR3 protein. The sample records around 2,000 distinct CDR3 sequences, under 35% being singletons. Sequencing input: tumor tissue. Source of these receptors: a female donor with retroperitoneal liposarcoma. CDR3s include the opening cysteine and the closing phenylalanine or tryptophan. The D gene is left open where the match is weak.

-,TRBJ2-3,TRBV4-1,CASSAEGVSSSSDTQYF,TGCGCCAGCAGTGCTGAGGGGGTCTCCTCCAGCTCAGATACGCAGTATTTT